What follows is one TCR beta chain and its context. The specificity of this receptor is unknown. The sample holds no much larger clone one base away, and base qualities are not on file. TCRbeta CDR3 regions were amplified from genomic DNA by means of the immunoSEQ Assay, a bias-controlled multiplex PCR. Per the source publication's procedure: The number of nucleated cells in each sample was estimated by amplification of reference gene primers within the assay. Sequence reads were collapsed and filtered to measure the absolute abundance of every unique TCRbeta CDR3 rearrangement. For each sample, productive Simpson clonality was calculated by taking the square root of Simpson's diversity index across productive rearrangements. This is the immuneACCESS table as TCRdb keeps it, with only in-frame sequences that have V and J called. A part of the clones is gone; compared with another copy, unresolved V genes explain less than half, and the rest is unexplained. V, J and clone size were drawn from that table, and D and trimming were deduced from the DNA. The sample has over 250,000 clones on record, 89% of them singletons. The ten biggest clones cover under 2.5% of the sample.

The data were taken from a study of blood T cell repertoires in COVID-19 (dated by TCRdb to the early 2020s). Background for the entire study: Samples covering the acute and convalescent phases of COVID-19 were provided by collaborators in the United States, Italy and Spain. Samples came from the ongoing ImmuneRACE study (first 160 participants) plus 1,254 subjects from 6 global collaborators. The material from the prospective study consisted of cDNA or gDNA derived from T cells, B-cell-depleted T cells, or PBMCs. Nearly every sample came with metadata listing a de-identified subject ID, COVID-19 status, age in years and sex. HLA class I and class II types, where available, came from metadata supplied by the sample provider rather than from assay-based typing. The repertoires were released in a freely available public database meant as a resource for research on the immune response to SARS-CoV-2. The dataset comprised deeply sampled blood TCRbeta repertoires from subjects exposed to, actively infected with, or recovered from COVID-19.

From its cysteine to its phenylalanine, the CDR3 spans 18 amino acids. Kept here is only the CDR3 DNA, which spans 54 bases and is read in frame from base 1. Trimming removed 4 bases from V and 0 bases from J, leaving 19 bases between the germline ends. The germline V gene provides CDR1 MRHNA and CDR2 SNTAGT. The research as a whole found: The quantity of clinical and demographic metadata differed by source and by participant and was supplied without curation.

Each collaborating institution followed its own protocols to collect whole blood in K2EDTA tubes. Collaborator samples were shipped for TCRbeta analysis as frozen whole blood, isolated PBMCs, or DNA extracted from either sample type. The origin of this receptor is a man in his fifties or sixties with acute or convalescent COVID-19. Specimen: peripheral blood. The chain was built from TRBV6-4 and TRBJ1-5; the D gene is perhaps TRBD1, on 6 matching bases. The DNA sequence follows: TGTGCCAGCAGTGCCTCCGGTCGACAGGTAAGTAGCAATCAGCCCCAGCATTTT. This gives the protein CASSASGRQVSSNQPQHF.